The T cell receptor beta chain under discussion was sequenced for a study of OX40 agonist ivuxolimab in advanced cancers. Per the germline V gene, CDR1 is SEHNR and CDR2 is FQNEAQ (reference sequence). The ends were cut back, 6 bases at V and 4 bases at J, with 18 bases in the middle. This CDR3 is built from 15 residues. This table comes from immunoSEQ multiplex PCR, and its TCRdb copy is limited to in-frame clones, with some not included. The sample carries 84,000 or so clones, more than 70% recorded once. The receptor was isolated from an adult with an advanced solid tumor such as melanoma, head and neck, liver or kidney cancer. This sample comprised CD4+ or CD8+ T cells sorted from blood, obtained in a trial of the OX40 agonist ivuxolimab. This rearrangement joins TRBV7-9 to TRBJ1-2, with D tentatively TRBD1 (5 bases). CDR3 coding DNA: TGTGCCAGCAGGGACCCCAGGGACGCCCTCTATGGCTACACCTTC. Translated, it gives CASRDPRDALYGYTF.